This T cell receptor beta chain was captured by sequencing in a study of vaccination effects on CD4 cells after COVID-19. This clone was detected once. Its specificity is not known. Measured with immunoSEQ multiplex PCR; TCRdb has only the in-frame clones, and not every one. The table has around 24,000 clones, less than 80% seen once. Peptide-pool stimulation followed by sequencing identified expanded antigen-specific CD4+ clonotypes in the ViraFEST assay. Subsequent to a culture period of about ten days, CD4+ T cells were isolated. None of these healthy vaccinees had been infected with SARS-CoV-2 before vaccination. The CDR3 contains 15 residues. The V and J ends lost 3 bases and 5 bases respectively, with 16 bases between them. Germline V gene lookup returns CDR1 GTSNPN and CDR2 SVGIG (reference sequence).

The chain links TRBV30 to TRBJ1-4; D gene uncertain. The TCR sequence derives from a human donor who received a COVID-19 vaccine. Sequencing was performed on CD4+ T cells from PBMCs cultured with SARS-CoV-2 spike peptides, taken before COVID-19 vaccination. The CDR3 sequence is CAWRADRSLNEKLFF. In nucleotides, the CDR3 is TGTGCCTGGAGGGCGGACCGTTCATTAAATGAAAAACTGTTTTTT.